A single sample gave rise to the 18 T cell receptor beta chains below, sequenced in a study of cytomegalovirus exposure and HLA in healthy donors. PCR amplification relied on 60 Vbeta primers (plus 13 Jbeta primers). Assay used: immunoSEQ multiplex PCR; TCRdb lists only in-frame clones, some missing. This sample has over 120,000 clones, with 70% to 85% found just once. Sequences were obtained from PBMCs. The origin of the receptors is a man aged 25-40 years in good health and CMV-seropositive.

The rearrangement uses TRBV6-1 and TRBJ2-7, with D perhaps matching TRBD1 (5 bases). This CDR3 region has 11 residues. The V gene's germline CDR1 is MNHNS and CDR2 SASEGT. V lost 8 bases and J lost 4, with 9 bases in between. Written as DNA, the CDR3 is TGTGCCAGCCCAGGACATTACGAGCAGTACTTC. Translated, it gives CASPGHYEQYF.

J is TRBJ2-7 and V is TRBV2, with TRBD2 matching over 8 bases. The J segment lost 2 bases and the V segment lost 1 base, leaving 4 bases of the junction unmatched. Germline CDR1 is SNHLY and CDR2 is FYNNEI. The CDR3 covers 15 residues. The CDR3: CASSEGTSSAYEQYF. DNA of the CDR3: TGTGCCAGCAGTGAAGGGACTAGCTCAGCCTACGAGCAGTACTTC. Supplemented by reference TRBV2 and TRBJ2-7, the full variable domain reads EPEVTQTPSHQVTQMGQEVILRCVPISNHLYFYWYRQILGQKVEFLVSFYNNEISEKSEIFDDQFSVERPDGSNFTLKIRSTKLEDSAMYFCASSEGTSSAYEQYFGPGTRLTVT.

The V and J genes are TRBV18 and TRBJ1-2, with 10 bases that match TRBD1. V gave up 3 bases and J gave up 3 bases; unmatched junction bases: 4. This CDR3 region has 15 residues. Germline V gives CDR1 KGHSH, CDR2 LQKENI. CDR3 protein: CASSPGQGVDYGYTF. The DNA for the CDR3 is TGTGCCAGCTCACCTGGACAGGGGGTAGACTATGGCTACACCTTC.

The chain recombines TRBV9 with TRBJ1-4, with 10 bases that match TRBD1. CDR3 length equals 16 residues. The germline gives CDR1 SGDLS, CDR2 YYNGEE. The trim removed 0 bases at V and 1 base at J, leaving 0 bases unmatched. CDR3 sequence (DNA): TGTGCCAGCAGCGTAGGGGACAGGGGAACTAATGAAAAACTGTTTTTT. This gives the protein CASSVGDRGTNEKLFF. Combining the CDR3 with reference TRBV9 and TRBJ1-4 gives the whole variable domain DSGVTQTPKHLITATGQRVTLRCSPRSGDLSVYWYQQSLDQGLQFLIQYYNGEERAKGNILERFSAQQFPDLHSELNLSSLELGDSALYFCASSVGDRGTNEKLFFGSGTQLSVL.

J is TRBJ2-5 and V is TRBV29-1; 9 bases agree with TRBD1. Germline V gives CDR1 SQVTM, CDR2 ANQGSEA. With 3 bases clipped from V and 2 bases from J, the junction kept 7 bases outside the gene matches. This CDR3 has 15 residues. This CDR3 reads CSVEGTGLGQETQYF. CDR3 nucleotide sequence: TGCAGCGTTGAGGGGACAGGGCTAGGACAAGAGACCCAGTACTTC.

The V call is TRBV6-5, the J call TRBJ2-1, with D tentatively TRBD2 (6 bases). Trimming took 2 bases from V and 6 from J, leaving 17 bases between them. This CDR3 contains 16 residues. Germline V lookup: CDR1 MNHEY, CDR2 SVGAGI. CDR3 coding DNA: TGTGCCAGCAGTTACAGGGGAACCTCCGGGGGCAATGAGCAGTTCTTC. Its translation is CASSYRGTSGGNEQFF.

The V call is TRBV7-5, the J call TRBJ2-7; the DNA was not compared with TRBD1, the D call given in the table. TRBV7-5 is designated a pseudogene. The CDR3 is made up of 15 amino acids. The CDR3 here is CARSALEDNSYEQYF. In DNA form, the CDR3 reads TGTGCCAGAAGCGCCCTGGAAGACAACTCCTACGAGCAGTACTTC.

The CDR3 DNA follows: TGTGCCAGTAGTGTACTAGCGGGGAACTCCTACGAGCAGTACTTC. It yields the protein CASSVLAGNSYEQYF. V is TRBV19 and J is TRBJ2-7, with 10 positions matching TRBD2. The CDR3 sequence is 15 residues long. V gave up 5 bases and J gave up 0 bases; unmatched junction bases: 4. Germline loops: CDR1 LNHDA, CDR2 SQIVND (reference sequence). Full variable domain (missing parts from reference TRBV19 and TRBJ2-7): DGGITQSPKYLFRKEGQNVTLSCEQNLNHDAMYWYRQDPGQGLRLIYYSQIVNDFQKGDIAEGYSVSREKKESFPLTVTSAQKNPTAFYLCASSVLAGNSYEQYFGPGTRLTVT.

The CDR3 sequence: CASSPPAAEGHTEAFF. CDR3 DNA sequence: TGTGCCAGCTCACCACCGGCCGCGGAGGGACACACTGAAGCTTTCTTT. The rearrangement uses TRBV18 and TRBJ1-1, with D possibly TRBD1 on 5 matching bases. This CDR3 has 16 amino acids. Trimming took 0 bases from V and 3 from J, leaving 14 bases between them. CDR1 is KGHSH and CDR2 is LQKENI in the germline V gene.

The chain is built from TRBV5-5 and TRBJ1-2; D call uncertain. The CDR3 spans 14 residues. The germline CDR1 and CDR2 sequences are SGHKS and YYEKEE (reference sequence). The V end was cut by 1 base, the J end by 7 bases, with 14 bases between. The CDR3 coding sequence is TGTGCCAGCAGCTTGTCTGGCCCCGCAGTTGGCTACACCTTC. Residues: CASSLSGPAVGYTF.

V usage is TRBV9 and J usage is TRBJ2-1, with no clear D. V shed 0 bases and J shed 4 bases, with 11 bases lying between them. The germline gives CDR1 SGDLS, CDR2 YYNGEE. The CDR3 extends over 15 amino acids. As DNA, the CDR3 is TGTGCCAGCAGCGTAGAAGGAGATGGATACAATGAGCAGTTCTTC. This sequence encodes CASSVEGDGYNEQFF.

The chain is built from TRBV6-5 and TRBJ2-2; 12 nucleotides align to TRBD2. CDR1 and CDR2 (germline): MNHEY, SVGAGI. The V segment lost 4 bases and the J segment 7 bases; nucleotides outside the gene matches: 7. The CDR3 length is 16 residues. The CDR3 DNA sequence: TGTGCCAGCAGTTCCCTAGCGGGGGGGCGTGTCGGGGAGCTGTTTTTT. This translates into CASSSLAGGRVGELFF.

CDR3 sequence (DNA): TGTGCCAGCACTGCATCTAGGATAGGGGAGTTCTTC. Translation: CASTASRIGEFF. The V call is TRBV2, the J call TRBJ2-1, with D possibly TRBD1 on 5 matching bases. V was pared by 7 bases and J by 14 bases, with 18 bases between. This CDR3 contains 12 residues. Germline CDR1 is SNHLY and CDR2 is FYNNEI.

The V gene is TRBV7-9, the J gene TRBJ2-2; TRBD2 aligns across 7 bases. Germline CDR1 SEHNR, CDR2 FQNEAQ (reference sequence). Trimming cost V 1 base and J 3 bases; bases outside gene matches: 5. The CDR3 runs 16 residues. The CDR3, as DNA: TGTGCCAGCAGCTTAGTCCCTAGCGGTGACACCGGGGAGCTGTTTTTT. Residues: CASSLVPSGDTGELFF.

About this clone: The junction does not match germline at one end; this may be a read error. The V gene is TRBV7-9, the J gene TRBJ1-4, with TRBD1 as a possible D gene (5 bases). The CDR3 extends over 18 amino acids. Germline values: CDR1 SEHNR, CDR2 FQNEAQ (reference sequence). The CDR3 spells CASSTSIRGSYPNEKLFF. As DNA, the CDR3 is TGTGCCAGCAGCACATCGATTCGGGGGTCTTATCCTAACGAAAAACTGTTTTTT.

The chain links TRBV6-5 to TRBJ2-3; 7 bases map to TRBD2. The CDR3 is made up of 15 amino acids. Germline lookup yields CDR1 MNHEY and CDR2 SVGAGI. The V and J ends lost 4 bases and 4 bases, in that order; junction bases with no gene match: 8. The CDR3 protein is CASSSPAGAPDTQYF. The CDR3 nucleotides read TGTGCCAGCAGTTCCCCTGCGGGAGCCCCAGATACGCAGTATTTT.

The chain links TRBV6-1 to TRBJ1-2; 7 nucleotides agree with TRBD1. Germline V lookup: CDR1 MNHNS, CDR2 SASEGT. Germline trimming cut 4 bases from V and 4 bases from J; bases unmatched to any gene: 9. This CDR3 comprises 15 residues. The CDR3 reads CASSGAGTAIYGYTF. In DNA, the CDR3 is TGTGCCAGCAGTGGAGCCGGGACAGCTATCTATGGCTACACCTTC.

Only one count was recorded for this clone. V usage is TRBV2 and J usage is TRBJ1-1; no reliable D call. The CDR3 contains 16 residues. Germline-derived CDR1 and CDR2 are SNHLY and FYNNEI. V lost 1 base, J lost 2 bases, and 14 bases lay in between. The CDR3 spells CASSEGSSLGNTEAFF. CDR3 in DNA: TGTGCCAGCAGTGAAGGAAGCAGCCTAGGAAACACTGAAGCTTTCTTT.